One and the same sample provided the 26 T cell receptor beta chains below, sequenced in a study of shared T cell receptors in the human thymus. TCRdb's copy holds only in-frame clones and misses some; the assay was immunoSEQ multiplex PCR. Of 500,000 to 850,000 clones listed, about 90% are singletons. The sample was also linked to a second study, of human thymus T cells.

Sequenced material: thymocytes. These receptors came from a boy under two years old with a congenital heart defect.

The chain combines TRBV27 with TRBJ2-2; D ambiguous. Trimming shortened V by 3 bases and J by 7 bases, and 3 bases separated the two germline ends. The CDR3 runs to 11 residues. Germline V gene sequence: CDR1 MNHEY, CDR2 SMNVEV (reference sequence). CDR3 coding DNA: TGTGCCAGCAGTTTCAGCGGGGAGCTGTTTTTT. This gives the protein CASSFSGELFF.

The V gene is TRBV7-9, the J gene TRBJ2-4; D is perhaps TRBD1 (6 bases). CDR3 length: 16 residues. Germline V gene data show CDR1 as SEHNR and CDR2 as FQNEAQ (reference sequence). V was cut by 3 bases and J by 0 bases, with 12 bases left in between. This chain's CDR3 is CASSLTGEVAKNIQYF. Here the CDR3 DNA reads TGTGCCAGCAGCTTGACAGGAGAGGTAGCCAAAAACATTCAGTACTTC.

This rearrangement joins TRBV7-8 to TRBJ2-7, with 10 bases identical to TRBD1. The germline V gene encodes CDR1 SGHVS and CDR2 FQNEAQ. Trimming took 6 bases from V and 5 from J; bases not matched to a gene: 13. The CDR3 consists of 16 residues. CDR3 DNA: TGTGCCAGCAGGACAGACCGGGACAGGGGCATTGACGAGCAGTACTTC. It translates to CASRTDRDRGIDEQYF.

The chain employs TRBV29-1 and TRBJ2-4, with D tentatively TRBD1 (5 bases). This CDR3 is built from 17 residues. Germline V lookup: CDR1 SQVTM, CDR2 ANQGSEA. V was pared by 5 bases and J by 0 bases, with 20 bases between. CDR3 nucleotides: TGCAGCGTTCTGGCCGGACACAATTATATAGCCAAAAACATTCAGTACTTC. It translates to CSVLAGHNYIAKNIQYF.

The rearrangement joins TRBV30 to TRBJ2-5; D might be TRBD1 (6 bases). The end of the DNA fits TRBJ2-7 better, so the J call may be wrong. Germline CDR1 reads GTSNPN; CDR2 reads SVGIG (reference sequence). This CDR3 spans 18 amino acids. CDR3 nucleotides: TGTGCCTGGAGTGACCCCCCGGGCAGGGGCGCCCTGACCTACGAGCAGTACTTC. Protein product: CAWSDPPGRGALTYEQYF.

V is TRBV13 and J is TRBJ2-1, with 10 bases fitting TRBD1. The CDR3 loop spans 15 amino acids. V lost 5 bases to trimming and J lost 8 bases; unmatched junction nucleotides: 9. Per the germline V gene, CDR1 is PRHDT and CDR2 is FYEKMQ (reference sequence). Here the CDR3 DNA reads TGTGCCAGCAGCCCGCGGACAGGGGGGCGATATGAGCAGTTCTTC. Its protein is CASSPRTGGRYEQFF.

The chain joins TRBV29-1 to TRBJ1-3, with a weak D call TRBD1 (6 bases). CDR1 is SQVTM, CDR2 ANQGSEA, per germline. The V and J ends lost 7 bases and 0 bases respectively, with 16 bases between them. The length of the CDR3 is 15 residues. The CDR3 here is CSGEDSLSSGNTIYF. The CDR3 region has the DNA TGCAGCGGTGAGGACAGCCTGAGCTCTGGAAACACCATATATTTT. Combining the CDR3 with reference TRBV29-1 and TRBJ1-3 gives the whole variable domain SAVISQKPSRDICQRGTSLTIQCQVDSQVTMMFWYRQQPGQSLTLIATANQGSEATYESGFVIDKFPISRPNLTFSTLTVSNMSPEDSSIYLCSGEDSLSSGNTIYFGEGSWLTVV.

The CDR3 nucleotides read TGTGCCAGCAGCGACGACAGGGGAGATAATTCACCCCTCCACTTT. It is translated as CASSDDRGDNSPLHF. The J gene is TRBJ1-6, the V gene TRBV6-5; 8 bases align to TRBD1. V gave up 6 bases and J gave up 5 bases; unmatched junction bases: 6. The CDR3 extends over 15 amino acids. Looked up from germline, CDR1 is MNHEY and CDR2 is SVGAGI.

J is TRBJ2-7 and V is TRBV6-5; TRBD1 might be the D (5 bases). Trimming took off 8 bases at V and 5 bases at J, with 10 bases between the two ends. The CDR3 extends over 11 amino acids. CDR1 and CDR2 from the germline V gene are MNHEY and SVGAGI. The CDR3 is CASLGVNEQYF. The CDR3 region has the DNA TGTGCCAGCCTAGGGGTGAACGAGCAGTACTTC.

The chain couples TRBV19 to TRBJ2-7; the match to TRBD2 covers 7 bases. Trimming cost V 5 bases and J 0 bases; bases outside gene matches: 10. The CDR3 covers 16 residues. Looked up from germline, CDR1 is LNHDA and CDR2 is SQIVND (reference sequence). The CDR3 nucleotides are TGTGCCAGTAGTCCTTTTCGGCGGGAGAGCTCCTACGAGCAGTACTTC. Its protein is CASSPFRRESSYEQYF.

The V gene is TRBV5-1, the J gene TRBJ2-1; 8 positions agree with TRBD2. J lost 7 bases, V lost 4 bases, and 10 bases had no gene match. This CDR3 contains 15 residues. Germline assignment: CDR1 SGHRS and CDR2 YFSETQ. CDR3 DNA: TGCGCCAGCAGCCCCGGGACTAGGAGGACAAATGAGCAGTTCTTC. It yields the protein CASSPGTRRTNEQFF.

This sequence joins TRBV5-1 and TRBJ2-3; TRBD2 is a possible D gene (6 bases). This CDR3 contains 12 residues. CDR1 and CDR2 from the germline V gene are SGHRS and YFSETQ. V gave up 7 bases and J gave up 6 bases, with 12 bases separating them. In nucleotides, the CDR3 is TGCGCCAGCGGTCCACGGGAGGATACGCAGTATTTT. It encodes CASGPREDTQYF. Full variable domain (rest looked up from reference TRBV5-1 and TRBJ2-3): KAGVTQTPRYLIKTRGQQVTLSCSPISGHRSVSWYQQTPGQGLQFLFEYFSETQRNKGNFPGRFSGRQFSNSRSEMNVSTLELGDSALYLCASGPREDTQYFGPGTRLTVL.

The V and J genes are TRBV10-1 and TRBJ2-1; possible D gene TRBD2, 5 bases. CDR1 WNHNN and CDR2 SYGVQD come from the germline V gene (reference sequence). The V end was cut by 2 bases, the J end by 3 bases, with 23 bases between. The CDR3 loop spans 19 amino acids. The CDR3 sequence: CASSEKVGSSRGIYNEQFF. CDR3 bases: TGCGCCAGCAGTGAGAAGGTAGGTAGCTCAAGAGGGATCTACAATGAGCAGTTCTTC.

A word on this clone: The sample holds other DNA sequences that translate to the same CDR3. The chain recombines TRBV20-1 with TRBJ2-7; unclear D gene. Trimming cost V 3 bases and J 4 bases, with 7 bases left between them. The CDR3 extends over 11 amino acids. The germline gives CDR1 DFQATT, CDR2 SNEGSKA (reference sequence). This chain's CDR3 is CSASPSYEQYF. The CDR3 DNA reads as TGCAGTGCTAGTCCTAGTTACGAGCAGTACTTC.

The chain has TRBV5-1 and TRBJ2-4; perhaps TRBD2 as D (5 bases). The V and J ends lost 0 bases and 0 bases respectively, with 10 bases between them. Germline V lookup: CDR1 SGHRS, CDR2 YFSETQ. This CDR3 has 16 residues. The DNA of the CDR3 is TGCGCCAGCAGCTTGGCCACCGGACTAGCCAAAAACATTCAGTACTTC. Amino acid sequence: CASSLATGLAKNIQYF.

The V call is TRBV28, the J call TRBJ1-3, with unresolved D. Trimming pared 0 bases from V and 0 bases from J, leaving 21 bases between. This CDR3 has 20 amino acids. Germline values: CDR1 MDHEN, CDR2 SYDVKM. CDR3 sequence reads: CASSLCLSGCGFGSGNTIYF. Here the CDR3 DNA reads TGTGCCAGCAGTTTATGCCTTTCGGGATGTGGATTTGGCTCTGGAAACACCATATATTTT.

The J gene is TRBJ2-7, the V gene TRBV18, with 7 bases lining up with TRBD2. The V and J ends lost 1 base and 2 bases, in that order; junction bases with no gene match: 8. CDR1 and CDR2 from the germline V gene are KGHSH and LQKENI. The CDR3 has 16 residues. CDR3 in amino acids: CASSPREGTETYEQYF. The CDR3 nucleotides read TGTGCCAGCTCACCACGGGAGGGGACCGAGACCTACGAGCAGTACTTC.

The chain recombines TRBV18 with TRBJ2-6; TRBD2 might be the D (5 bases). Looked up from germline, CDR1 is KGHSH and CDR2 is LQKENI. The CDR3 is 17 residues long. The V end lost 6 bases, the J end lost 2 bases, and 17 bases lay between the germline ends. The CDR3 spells CASSLKQREPGANVLTF. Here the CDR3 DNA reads TGTGCCAGCTCCCTAAAGCAGAGGGAGCCTGGGGCCAACGTCCTGACTTTC.

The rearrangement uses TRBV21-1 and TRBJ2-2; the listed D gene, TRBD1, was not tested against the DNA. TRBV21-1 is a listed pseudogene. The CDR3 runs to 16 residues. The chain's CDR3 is CASSFNSNGDTGELFF. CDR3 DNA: TGTGCCAGCAGTTTTAACAGCAACGGTGACACCGGGGAGCTGTTTTTT.

The CDR3 loop is CATRGQASSPRPNYGYTF. Written as DNA, the CDR3 is TGTGCCACAAGGGGACAGGCGTCATCACCACGCCCGAACTATGGCTACACCTTC. The V gene is TRBV28, the J gene TRBJ1-2; 8 bases agree with TRBD1. Trimming at V came to 10 bases and at J to 2 bases, leaving 21 bases not matched to a gene. There are 18 residues in the CDR3. Germline loops: CDR1 MDHEN, CDR2 SYDVKM.

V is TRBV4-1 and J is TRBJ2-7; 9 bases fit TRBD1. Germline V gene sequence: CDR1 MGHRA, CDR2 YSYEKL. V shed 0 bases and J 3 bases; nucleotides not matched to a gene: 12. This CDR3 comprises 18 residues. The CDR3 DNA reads TGCGCCAGCAGCCAAGATGGAAACAGGGGGCTCCCCAACTACGAGCAGTACTTC. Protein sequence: CASSQDGNRGLPNYEQYF.

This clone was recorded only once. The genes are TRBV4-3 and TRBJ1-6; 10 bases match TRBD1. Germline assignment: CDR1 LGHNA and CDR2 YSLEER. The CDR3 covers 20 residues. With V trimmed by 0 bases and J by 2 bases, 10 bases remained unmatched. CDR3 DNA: TGCGCCAGCAGCCAAGAAATCCAGGGGACAGGGGCAGCCTATAATTCACCCCTCCACTTT. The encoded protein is CASSQEIQGTGAAYNSPLHF.

The CDR3 reads CAWDRPRTSGGYEQYF. The CDR3 DNA sequence: TGTGCCTGGGACAGGCCAAGGACTAGCGGGGGCTACGAGCAGTACTTC. The chain has TRBV30 and TRBJ2-7, with 13 positions matching TRBD2. The CDR3 is 16 amino acids. The ends lost 5 bases at V and 3 bases at J; junction bases unmatched: 10. Germline V gives CDR1 GTSNPN, CDR2 SVGIG (reference sequence).

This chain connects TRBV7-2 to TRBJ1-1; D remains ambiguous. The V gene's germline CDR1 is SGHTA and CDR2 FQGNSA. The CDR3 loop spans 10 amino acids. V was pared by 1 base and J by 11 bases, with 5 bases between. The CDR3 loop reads CASSLGPAFF. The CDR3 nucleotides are TGTGCCAGCAGCTTAGGGCCTGCTTTCTTT.

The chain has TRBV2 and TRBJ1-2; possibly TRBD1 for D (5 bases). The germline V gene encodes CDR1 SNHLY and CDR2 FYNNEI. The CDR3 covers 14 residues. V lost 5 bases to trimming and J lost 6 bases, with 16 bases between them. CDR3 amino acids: CASSKAGKKDGYTF. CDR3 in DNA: TGTGCCAGCAGTAAGGCAGGGAAAAAGGATGGCTACACCTTC. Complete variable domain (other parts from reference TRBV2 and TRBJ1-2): EPEVTQTPSHQVTQMGQEVILRCVPISNHLYFYWYRQILGQKVEFLVSFYNNEISEKSEIFDDQFSVERPDGSNFTLKIRSTKLEDSAMYFCASSKAGKKDGYTFGSGTRLTVV.

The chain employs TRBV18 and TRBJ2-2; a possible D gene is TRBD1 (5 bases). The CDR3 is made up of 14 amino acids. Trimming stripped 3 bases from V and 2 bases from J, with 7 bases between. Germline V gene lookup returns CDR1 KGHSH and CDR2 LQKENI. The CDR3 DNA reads TGTGCCAGCTCACCGACAGAAAACACCGGGGAGCTGTTTTTT. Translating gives CASSPTENTGELFF.